The source of this T cell receptor beta chain is a study of blood T cells in healthy people across ages. Study-level findings and limits: Naive and antigen-experienced cells could not be conclusively compared, given unsorted PBMCs. Per million T cells, the diversity of TCR beta decreased roughly linearly as age advanced.

Sample-barcoded 5' priming and a J-beta primer mix drove a second PCR of roughly 6 to 12 cycles. TCRdb re-called the 5' RACE reads through MiXCR, storing one row per CDR3 protein. This sample yields roughly 1.7 million distinct CDR3 sequences, of which roughly 32% are seen a single time; roughly 10% belongs to the top ten. Every participating donor contributed about 10 milliliters of peripheral blood through a draw. With respect to this clonotype: The antigen is undetermined.

Germline V gene lookup returns CDR1 DFQATT and CDR2 SNEGSKA (reference sequence). J was trimmed by 2 bases and V by 1 base; bases with no gene match: 8. CDR3 length equals 16 residues. This clonotype was sampled from a young woman in good health. The chain recombines TRBV20-1 with TRBJ2-1; 7 nucleotides align to TRBD2. Sequencing was performed on blood. The CDR3, as DNA: TGCAGTGCTAGAGTTCTAGCGGCTAATACCTACAATGAGCAGTTCTTC. Amino acids: CSARVLAANTYNEQFF.